Given below is one T cell receptor beta chain in context. These data belong to a study of blood T cell repertoires in COVID-19. Study background: Some COVID-19 samples were acute and others convalescent; all came from the United States, Italy and Spain. Sample material is recorded as cDNA or gDNA derived from T cells, B-cell-depleted T cells, or PBMCs.

Trimming cost V 5 bases and J 0 bases; bases outside gene matches: 2. In germline, CDR1 is LNHDA, CDR2 SQIVND (reference sequence). The CDR3 runs 15 residues. Per the authors' pipeline: Amplification of reference gene primers was used by the study to estimate nucleated cell counts. This table comes from immunoSEQ multiplex PCR, and its TCRdb copy is limited to in-frame clones, with some not included. Clonal size and the V and J genes are those of that table, whereas D and trimming came from the DNA. The table records 25,000 to 35,000 clones, 90% to 95% of them present only once. This receptor was obtained from a human donor with active COVID-19. The donor label of this sample is uncertain. The chain uses TRBV19 and TRBJ2-2; 8 positions agree with TRBD2. The sample comprised peripheral blood. The CDR3 loop is CASSGGGTNTGELFF. The CDR3 DNA follows: TGTGCCAGTAGTGGCGGGGGGACGAACACCGGGGAGCTGTTTTTT.